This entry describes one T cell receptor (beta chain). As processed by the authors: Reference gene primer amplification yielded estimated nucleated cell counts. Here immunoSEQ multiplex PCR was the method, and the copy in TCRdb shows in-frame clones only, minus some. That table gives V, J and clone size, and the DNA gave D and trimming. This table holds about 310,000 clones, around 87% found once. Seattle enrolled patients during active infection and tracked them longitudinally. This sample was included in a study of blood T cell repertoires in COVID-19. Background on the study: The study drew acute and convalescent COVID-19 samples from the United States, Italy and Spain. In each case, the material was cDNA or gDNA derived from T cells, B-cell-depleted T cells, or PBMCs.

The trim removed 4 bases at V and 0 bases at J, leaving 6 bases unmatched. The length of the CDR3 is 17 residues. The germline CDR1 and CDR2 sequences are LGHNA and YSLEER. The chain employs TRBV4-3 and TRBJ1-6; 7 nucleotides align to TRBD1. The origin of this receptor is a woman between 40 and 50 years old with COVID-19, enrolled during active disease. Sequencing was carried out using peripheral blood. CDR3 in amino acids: CASSPDRTSSYNSPLHF. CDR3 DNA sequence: TGCGCCAGCAGCCCGGACAGGACCTCCTCCTATAATTCACCCCTCCACTTT.